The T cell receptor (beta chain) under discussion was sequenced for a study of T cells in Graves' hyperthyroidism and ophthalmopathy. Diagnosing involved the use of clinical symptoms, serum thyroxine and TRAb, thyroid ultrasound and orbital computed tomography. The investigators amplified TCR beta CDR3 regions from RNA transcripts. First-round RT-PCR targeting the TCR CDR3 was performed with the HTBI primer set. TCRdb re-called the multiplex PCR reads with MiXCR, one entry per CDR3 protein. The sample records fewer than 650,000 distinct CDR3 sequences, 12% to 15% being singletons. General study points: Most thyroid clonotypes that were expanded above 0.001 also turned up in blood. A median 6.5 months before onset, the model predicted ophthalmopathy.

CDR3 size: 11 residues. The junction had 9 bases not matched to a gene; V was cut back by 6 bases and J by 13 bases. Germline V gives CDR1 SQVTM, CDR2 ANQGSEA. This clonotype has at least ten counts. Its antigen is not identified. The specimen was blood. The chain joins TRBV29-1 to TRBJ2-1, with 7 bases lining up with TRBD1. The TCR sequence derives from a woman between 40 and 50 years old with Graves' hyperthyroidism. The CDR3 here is CSVITGTDQFF. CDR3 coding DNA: TGCAGCGTGATCACCGGGACAGACCAGTTCTTC.